This entry features one T cell receptor beta chain sequence. Antigen specificity is unknown. The record originates from a study of cytomegalovirus exposure and HLA in healthy donors. Whole-study context: The same platform used for the approximately 670 first-cohort repertoires was also used for the 100 to 150 validation repertoires, as a later analysis reported. Points from the study as a whole: Cytomegalovirus status was reportedly diagnosed by the classifier with high specificity and sensitivity. Rarity marked most TCR sequences, yet some public TCRs occurred in many donors. Confirmation was obtained in vitro that three CMV-associated chains are specific for CMV antigens.

The CDR3 spans 14 residues. Trimming shortened V by 0 bases and J by 1 base, and 7 bases separated the two germline ends. Using immunoSEQ multiplex PCR, the repertoire was profiled, and TCRdb retains in-frame clones only, with some absent. The sample yields 50,000 to 65,000 clones, around 95% seen once. Sequencing was performed on PBMCs. V is TRBV5-3 and J is TRBJ1-1; D uncertain. TRBV5-3 has ORF status, its function being uncertain. The origin of this receptor is a woman in her late teens or twenties in good health and CMV-seropositive. The CDR3 nucleotides are TGTGCCAGAAGCTTGGGGAGGTGGAACACTGAAGCTTTCTTT. Amino acid sequence: CARSLGRWNTEAFF.